The clone carrying this TCR beta chain has ten or more counts. Its antigen is currently unknown. The record originates from a study of lung T cells in sarcoidosis with Löfgren's syndrome. The study, taken as a whole, reports: TRBV2 was the preferred pairing partner of TRAV12-1, with similar CDR3s.

V lost 4 bases and J lost 0; bases outside the gene matches: 11. The CDR3 is 19 residues long. MiXCR, applied by TCRdb to the reads, yields one record per CDR3 protein. The table lists 9,300 or so distinct CDR3 sequences, approximately 20% of them singletons. This TCR was sampled from a human donor with sarcoidosis (Löfgren's syndrome or another form), or a control subject (not recorded which). The specimen was CD4+ T cells from bronchoalveolar lavage. This rearrangement joins TRBV12-3 or TRBV12-4 to TRBJ2-3; the match to TRBD1 covers 12 bases. This CDR3 reads CASSSLSLGQGASTDTQYF. The CDR3 bases are TGTGCCAGCAGTTCTCTCTCACTGGGACAGGGGGCGAGCACAGATACGCAGTATTTT.